This is a list of T cell receptor beta chains from one sample in a study of T cell responses to AZD1222 COVID-19 vaccine. Profiled with immunoSEQ multiplex PCR; TCRdb holds only in-frame clones, not every one. Of roughly 190,000 clones listed, roughly 90% are singletons. The sample consisted of peripheral blood, taken 28 days after the second AZD1222 dose. The receptor set was obtained from an adult who received the AZD1222 COVID-19 vaccine. Each CDR3 is given without its conserved first and last residue. The order of the fields is V gene, D gene, CDR3 protein. A D gene is named only where the DNA matches it firmly.

V gene: TRBV11-2
D gene: NA
CDR3 protein: ASSLGGTYEQY

V gene: TRBV5-1
D gene: TRBD1
CDR3 protein: ASRPGTAGTDTQY

V gene: TRBV7-9
D gene: NA
CDR3 protein: ASSLANEQY

V gene: TRBV29-1
D gene: TRBD1
CDR3 protein: SVLGTGGIAF

V gene: TRBV10-3
D gene: TRBD2
CDR3 protein: ATGTSGNTDTQY

V gene: TRBV2
D gene: NA
CDR3 protein: ASSVVSQGNQPQH

V gene: TRBV5-1
D gene: NA
CDR3 protein: ASSLGLTGGYGYT

V gene: TRBV5-6
D gene: NA
CDR3 protein: ASSLGVGRDTYNEQF

V gene: TRBV5-1
D gene: NA
CDR3 protein: ASSFEGSGNTIY

V gene: TRBV7-2
D gene: TRBD1
CDR3 protein: ASSRTGGYEQY

V gene: TRBV2
D gene: TRBD2
CDR3 protein: ASTREGLGQETQY

V gene: TRBV5-8
D gene: NA
CDR3 protein: ASSLDNSGRYEQY

V gene: TRBV28
D gene: NA
CDR3 protein: ASSRTGSEKLF

V gene: TRBV6-6
D gene: NA
CDR3 protein: ASIPETGNYGYT

V gene: TRBV4-3
D gene: NA
CDR3 protein: ASSQEQGRGNEQF

V gene: TRBV6-1
D gene: NA
CDR3 protein: ASSEGQGINEKLF

V gene: TRBV4-2
D gene: TRBD2
CDR3 protein: ASSPGGAGGPYEQY

V gene: TRBV11-2
D gene: TRBD2
CDR3 protein: ASRRLAGGPTDTQY

V gene: TRBV7-9
D gene: TRBD1
CDR3 protein: ASSWDSHGYT

V gene: TRBV6-5
D gene: NA
CDR3 protein: ASSYEGRNGEAF

V gene: TRBV7-9
D gene: NA
CDR3 protein: ASSPRWDTQY

V gene: TRBV27
D gene: NA
CDR3 protein: ASSPIGLSGLNEKLF

V gene: TRBV29-1
D gene: NA
CDR3 protein: SVDWGRTEAF

V gene: TRBV28
D gene: NA
CDR3 protein: ASSFLSSRPNYGYT

V gene: TRBV6-5
D gene: TRBD1
CDR3 protein: ACTRDRGLGEQF

V gene: TRBV7-8
D gene: NA
CDR3 protein: ASSLERPGLEF

V gene: TRBV27
D gene: NA
CDR3 protein: ASSVTGTPYNEQF

V gene: TRBV7-9
D gene: TRBD1
CDR3 protein: ASSLLQGATKETQY

V gene: TRBV5-6
D gene: TRBD1
CDR3 protein: ASSLVQGTGPNTEAF

V gene: TRBV15
D gene: NA
CDR3 protein: ATSRDGGSDTQY

V gene: TRBV7-3
D gene: TRBD2
CDR3 protein: ASSLMSGTYNEQF